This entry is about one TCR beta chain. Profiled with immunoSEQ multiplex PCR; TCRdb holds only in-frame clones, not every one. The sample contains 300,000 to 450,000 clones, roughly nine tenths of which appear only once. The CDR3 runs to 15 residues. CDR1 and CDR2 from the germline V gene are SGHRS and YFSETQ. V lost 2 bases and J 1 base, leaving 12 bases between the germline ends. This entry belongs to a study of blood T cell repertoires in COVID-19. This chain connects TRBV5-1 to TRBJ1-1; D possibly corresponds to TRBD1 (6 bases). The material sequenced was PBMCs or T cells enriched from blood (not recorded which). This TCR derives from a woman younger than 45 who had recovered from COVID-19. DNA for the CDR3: TGCGCCAGCAGCTTCTTAGACAGGAAGAACACTGAAGCTTTCTTT. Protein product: CASSFLDRKNTEAFF.